This TCR beta chain derives from a study of cytomegalovirus exposure and HLA in healthy donors. The PCR contained 60 Vbeta and 13 Jbeta primers. Libraries were prepared by immunoSEQ multiplex PCR; TCRdb keeps only in-frame clonotypes and omits some of them. Here the sample spans roughly 100,000 clones, around 69% being singletons. The V end lost 4 bases, the J end lost 1 base, and 13 bases lay between the germline ends. This CDR3 is built from 15 residues. Germline-derived CDR1 and CDR2 are SEHNR and FQNEAQ (reference sequence). What was sequenced was PBMCs. This TCR was sampled from a woman aged 55-75 years in good health and CMV-seropositive. The V call is TRBV7-9, the J call TRBJ1-2, with D possibly being TRBD1 (5 bases). The CDR3 region has the DNA TGTGCCAGCAGCTCGTCTGGGGGACTTAACTATGGCTACACCTTC. It encodes CASSSSGGLNYGYTF.